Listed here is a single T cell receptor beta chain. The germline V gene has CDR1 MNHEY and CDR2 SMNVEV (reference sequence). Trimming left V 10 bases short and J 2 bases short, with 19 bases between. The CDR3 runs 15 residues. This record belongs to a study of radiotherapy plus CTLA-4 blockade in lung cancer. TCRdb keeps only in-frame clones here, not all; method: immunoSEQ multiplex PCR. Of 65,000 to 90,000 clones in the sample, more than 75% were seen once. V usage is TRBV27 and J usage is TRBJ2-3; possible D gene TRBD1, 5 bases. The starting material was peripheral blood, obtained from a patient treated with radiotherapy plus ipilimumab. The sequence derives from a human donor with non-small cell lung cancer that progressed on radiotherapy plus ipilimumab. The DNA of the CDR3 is TGTGCCACCTCCCGCGCAGGGTTGGACACAGATACGCAGTATTTT. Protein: CATSRAGLDTDTQYF.